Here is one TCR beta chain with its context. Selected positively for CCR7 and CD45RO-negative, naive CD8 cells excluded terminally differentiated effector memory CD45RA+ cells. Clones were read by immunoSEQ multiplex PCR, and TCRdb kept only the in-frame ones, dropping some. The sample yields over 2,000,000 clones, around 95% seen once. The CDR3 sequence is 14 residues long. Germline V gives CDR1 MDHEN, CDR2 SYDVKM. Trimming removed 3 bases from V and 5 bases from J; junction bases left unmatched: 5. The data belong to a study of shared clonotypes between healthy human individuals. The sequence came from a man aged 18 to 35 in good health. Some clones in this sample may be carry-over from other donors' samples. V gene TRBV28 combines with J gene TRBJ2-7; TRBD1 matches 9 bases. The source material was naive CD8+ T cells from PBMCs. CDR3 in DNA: TGTGCCAGCAGTTTGCGGACAGGGGCCAACGAGCAGTACTTC. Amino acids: CASSLRTGANEQYF.